This T cell receptor (beta chain) was sequenced during a study of CD8 T cells in ankylosing spondylitis. General study results and limits: Earlier work had already found some motif variants in reactive arthritis synovial fluid and blood. Blood from ankylosing spondylitis patients appeared to carry a characteristic roughly 8-variant TCR beta motif.

One entry per CDR3 protein, called by TCRdb with MiXCR from the 5' RACE reads. The data hold about 92,000 distinct CDR3 sequences, with about 8.1% observed a single time. This clonotype was counted at least ten times. Its antigen is unidentified. Trimming left V 4 bases short and J 3 bases short, with 19 bases between. Germline loops: CDR1 SGHKS, CDR2 YYEKEE (reference sequence). This CDR3 is 16 amino acids long. The sequence derives from a male donor with ankylosing spondylitis or in good health (not recorded which). This chain connects TRBV5-5 to TRBJ1-1; TRBD1 might be the D (6 bases). The sequenced sample consisted of blood, either unsorted or a sorted T cell fraction (not recorded which). This chain's CDR3 is CASSLPPWGRDTEAFF. The CDR3 region has the DNA TGTGCCAGCAGCCTCCCCCCGTGGGGGCGCGACACTGAAGCTTTCTTT.